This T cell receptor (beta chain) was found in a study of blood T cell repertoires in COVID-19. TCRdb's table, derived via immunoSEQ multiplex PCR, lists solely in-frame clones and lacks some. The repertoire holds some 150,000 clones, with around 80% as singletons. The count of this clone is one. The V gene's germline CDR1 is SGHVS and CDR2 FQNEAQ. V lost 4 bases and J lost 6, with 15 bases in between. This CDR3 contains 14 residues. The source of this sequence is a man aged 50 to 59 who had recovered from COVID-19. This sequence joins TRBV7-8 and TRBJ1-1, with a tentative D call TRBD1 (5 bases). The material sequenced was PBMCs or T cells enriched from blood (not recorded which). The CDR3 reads CASSYRIPGAEAFF. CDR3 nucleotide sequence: TGTGCCAGCAGCTATCGGATCCCGGGGGCTGAAGCTTTCTTT. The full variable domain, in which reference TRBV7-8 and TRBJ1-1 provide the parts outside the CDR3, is GAGVSQSPRYKVAKRGQDVALRCDPISGHVSLFWYQQALGQGPEFLTYFQNEAQLDKSGLPSDRFFAERPEGSVSTLKIQRTQQEDSAVYLCASSYRIPGAEAFFGQGTRLTVV.